This note documents a single T cell receptor beta chain sequence. What it recognizes is unknown. The data originate from a study of T cell responses to AZD1222 COVID-19 vaccine. General study findings and limits: Spike-wide vaccine-associated CD4 TCRs dominated at 160-218 and 743-854. Among the donors, most were white British and more were female, and clonal diversity was possibly underestimated. Repertoires were obtained solely post-peak T cell response.

Repertoires were generated with immunoSEQ multiplex PCR, while TCRdb's copy carries only in-frame clones and drops some. The data show 200,000 or so clones, with around 87% seen just once and around 2.5% held by the top ten. Per the germline V gene, CDR1 is MNHEY and CDR2 is SMNVEV (reference sequence). This CDR3 region has 15 residues. V gave up 1 base and J gave up 4 bases, with 8 bases separating them. The sample consisted of peripheral blood, taken on day 0 of MenACWY control vaccination. The J gene is TRBJ1-6, the V gene TRBV27; D is perhaps TRBD1 (6 bases). The source of this sequence is an adult in good health. This chain's CDR3 is CASSLWQGYNSPLHF. Here the CDR3 DNA reads TGTGCCAGCAGTTTATGGCAGGGGTATAATTCACCCCTCCACTTT.